These 12 T cell receptor beta chains originate from one sample sequenced in a study of blood T cell repertoires in COVID-19. Sequencing was performed with immunoSEQ multiplex PCR; in TCRdb, only in-frame clones are kept and a portion is missing. Here the sample spans some 87,000 clones, roughly 92% being singletons. Source material: peripheral blood. These receptors all stem from a woman aged 60-70 years with active COVID-19.

This clone was recorded once. The rearrangement joins TRBV6-5 to TRBJ2-7; 8 bases fit TRBD1. CDR1 is MNHEY and CDR2 is SVGAGI in the germline V gene. The CDR3 is 13 residues long. The V gene end was trimmed by 7 bases and the J gene end by 5 bases; junction bases not matched to a gene: 7. Here the CDR3 reads CASKDRVVNEQYF. The CDR3 DNA reads as TGTGCCAGCAAGGACAGGGTTGTCAACGAGCAGTACTTC.

V and J are TRBV5-1 and TRBJ1-2; D is uncertain. Germline values: CDR1 SGHRS, CDR2 YFSETQ. This CDR3 has 14 residues. V dropped 2 bases and J dropped 0 bases, with 8 bases sitting between them. This CDR3 reads CASSFHNSNYGYTF. The CDR3 coding sequence is TGCGCCAGCAGCTTCCACAATTCTAACTATGGCTACACCTTC.

V is TRBV29-1 and J is TRBJ2-7, with D possibly being TRBD2 (5 bases). The CDR3 runs to 11 residues. Deletions cut 6 bases from V and 5 bases from J, with 11 bases between. Germline V gene data show CDR1 as SQVTM and CDR2 as ANQGSEA. The CDR3 sequence is CSVRGPNEQYF. The CDR3 nucleotides are TGCAGCGTGCGCGGGCCCAACGAGCAGTACTTC.

The chain joins TRBV28 to TRBJ2-7; 8 bases match TRBD1. The V gene end was trimmed by 3 bases and the J gene end by 2 bases; junction bases not matched to a gene: 18. Germline values: CDR1 MDHEN, CDR2 SYDVKM. The CDR3 runs to 19 residues. CDR3 nucleotides: TGTGCCAGCAGTTTGACAGTCGACAGGGGCCAAAAGGTGCCCTACGAGCAGTACTTC. Translation gives CASSLTVDRGQKVPYEQYF.

V gene TRBV9 combines with J gene TRBJ2-3, with D unclear. This CDR3 contains 15 residues. Germline loops: CDR1 SGDLS, CDR2 YYNGEE. Trimming left V 0 bases short and J 1 base short, with 9 bases between. The CDR3, as DNA: TGTGCCAGCAGCGTAGCTACCCCTGGCACAGATACGCAGTATTTT. This codes for CASSVATPGTDTQYF. The whole variable domain, remainder taken from reference TRBV9 and TRBJ2-3, is DSGVTQTPKHLITATGQRVTLRCSPRSGDLSVYWYQQSLDQGLQFLIQYYNGEERAKGNILERFSAQQFPDLHSELNLSSLELGDSALYFCASSVATPGTDTQYFGPGTRLTVL.

This clone was counted a single time. The rearrangement joins TRBV7-9 to TRBJ2-3; D remains ambiguous. Deletions cut 1 base from V and 7 bases from J, with 15 bases between. Looked up from germline, CDR1 is SEHNR and CDR2 is FQNEAQ (reference sequence). The CDR3 is made up of 15 amino acids. This CDR3 reads CASSLESVVMNTQYF. The DNA for the CDR3 is TGTGCCAGCAGCTTAGAATCGGTAGTCATGAATACGCAGTATTTT. Looking up the rest from reference TRBV7-9 and TRBJ2-3 gives the full variable domain: DTGVSQNPRHKITKRGQNVTFRCDPISEHNRLYWYRQTLGQGPEFLTYFQNEAQLEKSRLLSDRFSAERPKGSFSTLEIQRTEQGDSAMYLCASSLESVVMNTQYFGPGTRLTVL.

The V call is TRBV7-2, the J call TRBJ2-2; a weak D match, TRBD2 (5 bases). The germline V gene has CDR1 SGHTA and CDR2 FQGNSA. This CDR3 comprises 14 residues. Trimming cost V 5 bases and J 2 bases, with 9 bases left between them. For the CDR3, the DNA is TGTGCCAGCAGCGGAGGTTACAACACCGGGGAGCTGTTTTTT. Its protein product is CASSGGYNTGELFF. The variable domain in full, with the rest retrieved from reference TRBV7-2 and TRBJ2-2, is GAGVSQSPSNKVTEKGKDVELRCDPISGHTALYWYRQSLGQGLEFLIYFQGNSAPDKSGLPSDRFSAERTGGSVSTLTIQRTQQEDSAVYLCASSGGYNTGELFFGEGSRLTVL.

The rearrangement uses TRBV15 and TRBJ2-5, with D unresolved. Trimming removed 0 bases at V and 5 bases at J, with 19 bases between. Germline lookup yields CDR1 LNHNV and CDR2 YYDKDF (reference sequence). This CDR3 region has 17 residues. The CDR3: CATSRDLWMEPPETQYF. In nucleotides, the CDR3 is TGTGCCACCAGCAGAGATCTCTGGATGGAGCCGCCGGAGACCCAGTACTTC.

The chain employs TRBV5-6 and TRBJ2-5; the match to TRBD1 covers 8 bases. The germline V gene encodes CDR1 SGHDT and CDR2 YYEEEE. The CDR3 runs to 14 residues. After removal of 4 bases from V and 5 bases from J, the junction contained 7 bases not matched to a gene. Here the CDR3 DNA reads TGTGCCAGCAGCCAGGACAGGGTCGAGGAGACCCAGTACTTC. Translating gives CASSQDRVEETQYF.

The chain joins TRBV24-1 to TRBJ2-1; 12 nucleotides agree with TRBD2. Trimming removed 4 bases from V and 2 bases from J; junction bases left unmatched: 2. This CDR3 comprises 16 residues. Germline CDR1 is KGHDR and CDR2 is SFDVKD. CDR3 region: CATSDSSGRAYNEQFF. The CDR3 DNA follows: TGTGCCACCAGTGACTCTAGCGGGAGGGCCTACAATGAGCAGTTCTTC.

This sequence joins TRBV6-6 and TRBJ2-1, with TRBD1 matching 11 bases. Germline V CDR1 and CDR2: MNHNY, SVGAGI (reference sequence). CDR3 length: 16 residues. The V and J ends lost 4 bases and 3 bases, in that order; junction bases with no gene match: 5. The DNA of the CDR3 is TGTGCCAGCAGTTTTGGACAGGGGGCGGTCTACAATGAGCAGTTCTTC. Its protein product is CASSFGQGAVYNEQFF.

The chain has TRBV7-2 and TRBJ1-1; no clear D gene. The CDR3 contains 14 residues. With 3 bases removed from V and 4 bases from J, the gap between germline ends came to 12 bases. The germline V gene encodes CDR1 SGHTA and CDR2 FQGNSA. The CDR3 reads CASSFQTATTEAFF. The DNA of the CDR3 is TGTGCCAGCAGCTTCCAGACTGCCACCACTGAAGCTTTCTTT.